Below, one TCR beta chain is given with its context. The sample is drawn from a study of blood T cell repertoires in COVID-19. The wider study: PBMCs, B-cell-depleted T cells, or T cells were the source of the cDNA or gDNA that made up the material.

Per the original data handling: Reference gene primer amplification gave nucleated cell count estimates. Clones were sequenced by immunoSEQ multiplex PCR, and TCRdb holds only the in-frame ones, with some missing. D and trimming were read from the DNA, whereas the V and J calls and clone size are those reported in that table. Of around 140,000 clones in the sample, approximately 88% were seen once. Per the germline V gene, CDR1 is SGHNT and CDR2 is YYREEE (reference sequence). The germline V and J ends were trimmed by 4 bases and 1 base, with 8 bases remaining between them. The CDR3 extends over 13 amino acids.

This TCR derives from a human donor in a cohort sampled during active COVID-19. This sequence joins TRBV5-4 and TRBJ2-5; tentatively, D is TRBD1 (6 bases). The sequenced sample was peripheral blood. CDR3 region: CASSEQGQETQYF. Here the CDR3 DNA reads TGTGCCAGCAGCGAACAGGGCCAAGAGACCCAGTACTTC.